This is a list of T cell receptor beta chains from one sample in a study of molecular identifiers for immune sequencing clone quantification. MiXCR, run by TCRdb on the PCR reads, gives a single entry per CDR3 protein. This repertoire shows fewer than 350,000 distinct CDR3 sequences, 24% found once; its top ten account for about 0.74%. The sequencing sample was made of naive CD8+ T cells from blood, with Jurkat cell RNA spiked in. All receptors come from a human donor in good health. Some libraries in this study had Jurkat cell RNA spiked in. CDR3s include the opening cysteine and the closing phenylalanine or tryptophan. The order of the fields is CDR3 protein, CDR3 DNA, J gene, D gene, clone size, V gene. The D gene is left open where the match is weak. Clone size appears in some rows only: once, few, many, or a class for an expanded clone.

CASSSLAGVTDTQYF,TGTGCCAGCAGCTCTCTGGCGGGAGTGACAGATACGCAGTATTTT,TRBJ2-3,TRBD2,NA,TRBV11-2
CASSFFGLAGGLSTDTQYF,TGTGCCAGCAGTTTCTTCGGGCTAGCGGGGGGCTTGAGCACAGATACGCAGTATTTT,TRBJ2-3,TRBD2,NA,TRBV6-6
CSARELAGVSDEQFF,TGCAGTGCTAGAGAACTAGCGGGAGTGTCCGATGAGCAGTTCTTC,TRBJ2-1,TRBD2,NA,TRBV20-1
CASGAGGSGNTEAFF,TGTGCTAGTGGCGCAGGGGGCTCGGGGAACACTGAAGCTTTCTTT,TRBJ1-1,TRBD1,many,TRBV12-5
CSAKDLTFYEQYF,TGCAGTGCTAAGGACCTCACCTTTTACGAGCAGTACTTC,TRBJ2-7,NA,many,TRBV20-1
CASSLPRPDIQYF,TGTGCCAGCAGTTTACCCCGGCCCGACATTCAGTACTTC,TRBJ2-4,NA,NA,TRBV27
CASSKQEVVDTQYF,TGTGCCAGCAGCAAACAAGAAGTCGTAGATACGCAGTATTTT,TRBJ2-3,NA,NA,TRBV21-1
CASSQEAGYSYEQYF,TGCGCCAGCAGCCAAGAGGCAGGGTATAGCTACGAGCAGTACTTC,TRBJ2-7,NA,NA,TRBV4-1
CASSLYVVGGPDTQYF,TGCGCCAGCAGCTTGTATGTAGTGGGAGGGCCAGATACGCAGTATTTT,TRBJ2-3,TRBD2,many,TRBV5-1
CASSLASRENTEAFF,TGCGCCAGCAGCTTGGCCTCCAGGGAAAACACTGAAGCTTTCTTT,TRBJ1-1,NA,many,TRBV5-1
CASSFSTGSYEQYF,TGTGCCAGCAGTTTTTCGACAGGATCCTACGAGCAGTACTTC,TRBJ2-7,NA,many,TRBV28
CASSTGTGQTQYF,TGTGCCAGCAGTACCGGGACAGGGCAGACCCAGTACTTC,TRBJ2-5,TRBD1,many,TRBV5-4
CASSQVYRAYEQYF,TGTGCCAGCAGCCAAGTCTACAGGGCCTACGAGCAGTACTTC,TRBJ2-7,NA,few,TRBV14
CASSDGFAATNEKLFF,TGTGCCAGCAGCGATGGATTTGCGGCAACTAATGAAAAACTGTTTTTT,TRBJ1-4,NA,few,TRBV7-9
CASSPTGNSNQPQHF,TGTGCCAGCAGCCCGACAGGGAATAGCAATCAGCCCCAGCATTTT,TRBJ1-5,TRBD1,many,TRBV6-5
CASSVGGVVYEQYF,TGTGCCAGTAGTGTTGGGGGGGTAGTCTACGAGCAGTACTTC,TRBJ2-7,TRBD2,NA,TRBV19
CASSLVSVSTDTQYF,TGTGCCAGCAGCTTAGTTTCCGTTAGCACAGATACGCAGTATTTT,TRBJ2-3,NA,many,TRBV7-2
CASSVSPYYEQYF,TGCGCCAGCAGCGTAAGCCCTTACTACGAGCAATACTTC,TRBJ2-7,NA,NA,TRBV5-1
CASSPPFGQGEETQYF,TGTGCCAGCTCACCACCTTTTGGACAGGGCGAAGAGACCCAGTACTTC,TRBJ2-5,TRBD1,NA,TRBV18
CSARDFSSSYEQYF,TGCAGTGCTAGAGACTTTTCGAGCTCCTACGAGCAGTACTTC,TRBJ2-7,NA,few,TRBV20-1
CASSYSTGSNTEAFF,TGTGCCAGCAGTTACTCAACAGGGTCGAACACTGAAGCTTTCTTT,TRBJ1-1,NA,many,TRBV6-5
CASSYHTGTENTGELFF,TGTGCCAGCAGTTATCATACCGGGACAGAAAACACCGGGGAGCTGTTTTTT,TRBJ2-2,TRBD1,few,TRBV6-6
CASSLSGRSGDTQYF,TGTGCCAGCAGCTTGAGCGGGAGGTCGGGAGATACGCAGTATTTT,TRBJ2-3,TRBD2,few,TRBV7-6
CASSASLIQTTNYGYTF,TGTGCCAGCAGCGCGTCCCTAATACAGACAACTAACTATGGCTACACCTTC,TRBJ1-2,NA,few,TRBV9
CASSLAGTAYNEQFF,TGTGCCAGCAGTCTCGCCGGGACAGCTTACAATGAGCAGTTCTTC,TRBJ2-1,TRBD1,NA,TRBV27
CASRPGCQPQHF,TGTGCCAGCAGGCCGGGTTGCCAGCCCCAGCATTTT,TRBJ1-5,NA,NA,TRBV6-7
CASSLGDATYEQYF,TGTGCCAGCAGCTTGGGGGACGCTACCTACGAGCAGTACTTC,TRBJ2-7,NA,NA,TRBV5-6
CASSWYSGDTQYF,TGTGCCAGCAGTTGGTATTCGGGGGATACGCAGTATTTT,TRBJ2-3,NA,few,TRBV6-2/TRBV6-3
CASSVVPAVEQFF,TGTGCCAGTAGTGTCGTCCCCGCGGTTGAGCAGTTCTTC,TRBJ2-1,NA,many,TRBV19
CASSHPSTTFCRGEQFF,TGCGCCAGCAGTCATCCTTCTACTACCTTCTGTAGGGGTGAGCAGTTCTTC,TRBJ2-1,NA,few,TRBV23-1
CASSYSVLQTNEKLFF,TGTGCCAGCAGTTACTCGGTATTACAGACTAATGAAAAACTGTTTTTT,TRBJ1-4,NA,NA,TRBV6-5
CASSADTGTEQYF,TGTGCCAGCAGCGCAGACACGGGCACCGAGCAGTACTTC,TRBJ2-7,NA,few,TRBV9
CASSLAGGDLDF,TGTGCCAGCAGCTTAGCGGGGGGGGATTTGGACTTC,TRBJ2-7,TRBD2,NA,TRBV13
CASSLGVVNEQFF,TGTGCCAGCAGTCTAGGGGTTGTTAATGAGCAGTTCTTC,TRBJ2-1,NA,many,TRBV25-1
CASRPTGASPYNEQFF,TGTGCCAGCAGACCTACGGGGGCCAGCCCCTACAATGAGCAGTTCTTC,TRBJ2-1,NA,few,TRBV11-2
CASSLDLTDTQYF,TGTGCCAGCAGTTTGGACCTAACGGATACGCAGTATTTT,TRBJ2-3,NA,many,TRBV27
CAISDPLGGTEAFF,TGTGCCATCAGTGATCCCCTGGGGGGCACTGAAGCTTTCTTT,TRBJ1-1,NA,NA,TRBV10-3
CASLGDYTDTQYF,TGTGCCAGTCTGGGGGATTACACAGATACGCAGTATTTT,TRBJ2-3,NA,few,TRBV28
CASSYSGPSSYNEQFF,TGTGCCAGCAGTTACTCGGGACCGAGCTCCTACAATGAGCAGTTCTTC,TRBJ2-1,NA,few,TRBV6-2/TRBV6-3
CASSFQGTHEQYF,TGTGCCAGCAGTTTCCAGGGAACCCACGAGCAGTACTTC,TRBJ2-7,NA,NA,TRBV6-2/TRBV6-3
CASSFTGQPYEQYF,TGTGCCAGCAGCTTCACTGGGCAGCCCTACGAGCAGTACTTC,TRBJ2-7,NA,few,TRBV6-2/TRBV6-3
CASSFSDGGYGYTF,TGTGCCAGCAGTTTTTCGGACGGAGGCTATGGCTACACCTTC,TRBJ1-2,NA,many,TRBV12-3/TRBV12-4
CASSLDRVFYEQYF,TGTGCCAGCAGCTTGGACAGGGTGTTCTACGAGCAGTACTTC,TRBJ2-7,TRBD1,few,TRBV7-9
CASNAGTGLDLEYF,TGTGCCAGCAACGCCGGGACGGGTCTGGATCTGGAGTACTTC,TRBJ2-7,NA,many,TRBV6-6
CASAIAWDRGNYEQYF,TGTGCCAGCGCGATTGCTTGGGACAGGGGGAACTACGAGCAGTACTTC,TRBJ2-7,TRBD1,few,TRBV2
CASSLDSGEVTKDTQYF,TGTGCCAGCAGCTTAGATTCGGGAGAGGTGACGAAGGATACGCAGTATTTT,TRBJ2-3,NA,many,TRBV7-6
CSARDRGSSYEQYF,TGCAGTGCTAGAGATCGGGGCAGCTCCTACGAGCAGTACTTC,TRBJ2-7,NA,many,TRBV20-1
CASTGLAGEQFF,TGTGCCAGTACTGGACTAGCCGGTGAGCAGTTCTTC,TRBJ2-1,TRBD2,NA,TRBV19
CASSLTDGTLTDTQYF,TGCGCCAGCAGCCTGACCGACGGCACCCTCACAGATACGCAGTATTTT,TRBJ2-3,NA,many,TRBV5-1
CASRDETGIVTGANVLTF,TGTGCCAGTAGAGATGAGACAGGGATTGTAACTGGGGCCAACGTCCTGACTTTC,TRBJ2-6,TRBD1,NA,TRBV19
CASSGLVRLTDTQYF,TGTGCCAGCAGTGGGTTGGTCAGACTCACAGATACGCAGTATTTT,TRBJ2-3,NA,NA,TRBV28
CASSFARGDNEKLFF,TGTGCCAGCAGCTTCGCCAGAGGGGACAATGAAAAACTGTTTTTT,TRBJ1-4,NA,NA,TRBV7-9
CASSPTLFMNTEAFF,TGTGCCAGCAGCCCTACCCTTTTCATGAACACTGAAGCTTTCTTT,TRBJ1-1,NA,few,TRBV7-9
CASRQGLNTGELFF,TGTGCCAGCAGACAGGGATTGAACACCGGGGAGCTGTTTTTT,TRBJ2-2,NA,many,TRBV12-3/TRBV12-4